The 29 T cell receptor beta chains listed next were all sequenced from one sample in a study of Ad26.COV2.S vaccination and SARS-CoV-2 variants. Treatment denoted: approximately 18 received Ad26.COV2.S at low or high dose, single or two shots; 5 received placebo; per-sample allocation not given. Day 63 after the first injection of vaccine or placebo was the sampling time. Here immunoSEQ multiplex PCR was the method, and the copy in TCRdb shows in-frame clones only, minus some. The sample includes approximately 280,000 clones, more than 70% of them seen just once. Sequenced here: peripheral blood, sampled in a trial of Ad26.COV2.S vaccine versus placebo. These receptors all come from a person aged 18 to 65 who received the Ad26.COV2.S COVID-19 vaccine or a placebo.

This clone has just one count. DNA for the CDR3: TGTGCCAGCAGCTTAGAGGGTTTTGACTATGGCTACACCTTC. Translating it yields CASSLEGFDYGYTF. V and J are TRBV7-9 and TRBJ1-2; D gene unclear. CDR1 and CDR2 (germline): SEHNR, FQNEAQ (reference sequence). V lost 1 base and J lost 3, with 9 bases in between. There are 14 residues in the CDR3.

The genes are TRBV4-1 and TRBJ1-6, with unresolved D. Per the germline V gene, CDR1 is MGHRA and CDR2 is YSYEKL. This CDR3 spans 15 amino acids. Trimming cost V 0 bases and J 8 bases, with 11 bases left between them. The CDR3 loop is CASSQDWRVDSPLHF. In nucleotides, the CDR3 is TGCGCCAGCAGCCAAGATTGGAGGGTAGATTCACCCCTCCACTTT.

The V and J genes are TRBV4-2 and TRBJ2-1, with a tentative D call TRBD1 (6 bases). Germline V CDR1 and CDR2: LGHNA, YNFKEQ. The V and J ends lost 4 bases and 5 bases respectively, with 12 bases between them. CDR3 size: 14 residues. In DNA form, the CDR3 reads TGTGCCAGCAGCCTAAAGACAGGAAACAATGAGCAGTTCTTC. Its translation: CASSLKTGNNEQFF.

This sequence joins TRBV10-3 and TRBJ2-1, with TRBD2 identical over 11 bases. Trimming removed 4 bases from V and 9 bases from J; junction bases left unmatched: 8. Germline loops: CDR1 ENHRY, CDR2 SYGVKD. The CDR3 is 15 amino acids. CDR3 loop: CAISGHLAGGLEQFF. The CDR3, as DNA: TGTGCCATCAGTGGTCACCTAGCGGGAGGCCTTGAGCAGTTCTTC.

The genes are TRBV3-1 (or the pseudogene TRBV3-2) and TRBJ1-5; perhaps TRBD1 as D (5 bases). The CDR3 is 13 amino acids. V was shortened by 5 bases and J by 5 bases, with 10 bases between the two germline ends. Looked up from germline, CDR1 is LGHDT and CDR2 is YNNKEL (reference sequence). The DNA of the CDR3 is TGTGCCAGCAGCTCAGGGACCTATCAGCCCCAGCATTTT. The encoded protein is CASSSGTYQPQHF.

This chain links TRBV5-1 with TRBJ2-1; D gene uncertain. The germline V gene has CDR1 SGHRS and CDR2 YFSETQ. The V end was cut by 3 bases, the J end by 7 bases, with 8 bases between. This CDR3 region has 12 residues. The CDR3 DNA reads TGCGCCAGCAGCTCATACGGGAATGAGCAGTTCTTC. This codes for CASSSYGNEQFF.

The chain is built from TRBV7-2 and TRBJ2-3; 12 bases are shared with TRBD1. The V gene's germline CDR1 is SGHTA and CDR2 FQGNSA. This CDR3 spans 17 amino acids. With V trimmed by 5 bases and J by 4 bases, 10 bases remained unmatched. The CDR3 nucleotides read TGTGCCAGCAGCCGCACCGACCGGGACAGGGGGCCAGATACGCAGTATTTT. Translating it yields CASSRTDRDRGPDTQYF.

The chain combines TRBV5-1 with TRBJ2-1; 15 nucleotides match TRBD2. The CDR3 has 16 residues. With V trimmed by 3 bases and J by 12 bases, 10 bases remained unmatched. The germline gives CDR1 SGHRS, CDR2 YFSETQ. CDR3 DNA sequence: TGCGCCAGCAGCTCCGGGACTAGCGGGAGGTTAGAGGGGCAGTTCTTC. Protein product: CASSSGTSGRLEGQFF.

This clone was picked up a small number of times. V usage is TRBV21-1 and J usage is TRBJ2-7; TRBD1, as called in the table, went unchecked against the DNA. TRBV21-1 is listed as a pseudogene. The CDR3 has 11 amino acids. The CDR3 region has the DNA TGTGCCGGAGACAGGGTCCCCGAGCAGTACTTC. This encodes CAGDRVPEQYF.

The chain couples TRBV19 to TRBJ1-5, with a possible D match to TRBD1 (5 bases). The V end lost 0 bases, the J end lost 5 bases, and 11 bases lay between the germline ends. Germline CDR1 LNHDA, CDR2 SQIVND (reference sequence). The CDR3 spans 15 residues. CDR3 DNA sequence: TGTGCCAGTAGTATAGATTGGGGGAGCCATCAGCCCCAGCATTTT. It specifies CASSIDWGSHQPQHF.

The rearrangement joins TRBV5-1 to TRBJ2-1; D is possibly TRBD1 (6 bases). The CDR3 contains 12 residues. Between the trimmed V and J ends, which lost 4 bases and 15 bases, there was a span of 17 bases. CDR1 is SGHRS and CDR2 is YFSETQ in the germline V gene. CDR3 sequence (DNA): TGCGCCAGCAGCCCATACCGGGACACTTCGTTCTTC. Translation: CASSPYRDTSFF.

V is TRBV7-8 and J is TRBJ1-2, with 7 bases lining up with TRBD1. The CDR3 spans 13 residues. Trimming removed 2 bases from V and 8 bases from J; junction bases left unmatched: 5. Germline CDR1 is SGHVS and CDR2 is FQNEAQ. CDR3 loop: CASSLSQGEGYTF. CDR3 bases: TGTGCCAGCAGCTTAAGCCAGGGGGAAGGCTACACCTTC.

The CDR3 DNA sequence: TGTGCCAGCTCAAGAATGGGGGTAGGCACAGATACGCAGTATTTT. Translated: CASSRMGVGTDTQYF. The genes are TRBV18 and TRBJ2-3; D may correspond to TRBD1 or TRBD2 (5 bases each). The CDR3 is 15 residues long. From germline, CDR1 is KGHSH and CDR2 LQKENI. Trimming stripped 5 bases from V and 1 base from J, with 13 bases between.

The chain joins TRBV4-1 to TRBJ1-6; D gene uncertain. V was shortened by 6 bases and J by 8 bases, with 23 bases between the two germline ends. The CDR3 runs to 17 residues. Germline loops: CDR1 MGHRA, CDR2 YSYEKL. CDR3 nucleotide sequence: TGCGCCAGCAGTCCATTCCTCAAAACGGGGTGGGATTCACCCCTCCACTTT. It specifies CASSPFLKTGWDSPLHF.

V is TRBV27 and J is TRBJ2-5, with D possibly matching TRBD1 (6 bases). The ends were cut back, 5 bases at V and 6 bases at J, with 16 bases in the middle. CDR1 is MNHEY, CDR2 SMNVEV, per germline (reference sequence). There are 14 residues in the CDR3. The DNA for the CDR3 is TGTGCCAGCAGTCTGGACAGCTTAGGGAAGACCCAGTACTTC. Translation: CASSLDSLGKTQYF.

The rearrangement joins TRBV2 to TRBJ2-7; TRBD1 aligns across 12 bases. The V segment lost 7 bases and the J segment 1 base; nucleotides outside the gene matches: 5. This CDR3 region has 15 residues. Germline loops: CDR1 SNHLY, CDR2 FYNNEI. This chain's CDR3 is CASKRDRGPSYEQYF. The CDR3 coding sequence is TGTGCCAGCAAAAGGGACAGGGGGCCATCCTACGAGCAGTACTTC.

V usage is TRBV19 and J usage is TRBJ2-3; TRBD1 matches 7 bases. The CDR3 runs to 15 residues. V was pared by 2 bases and J by 5 bases, with 7 bases of the junction left unmatched. Germline CDR1 reads LNHDA; CDR2 reads SQIVND (reference sequence). CDR3: CASSIFEGARDTQYF. In DNA, the CDR3 is TGTGCCAGTAGTATATTTGAGGGGGCGAGAGATACGCAGTATTTT. Based on the CDR3 plus reference TRBV19 and TRBJ2-3, the full variable domain is DGGITQSPKYLFRKEGQNVTLSCEQNLNHDAMYWYRQDPGQGLRLIYYSQIVNDFQKGDIAEGYSVSREKKESFPLTVTSAQKNPTAFYLCASSIFEGARDTQYFGPGTRLTVL.

V and J are TRBV9 and TRBJ1-1; D ambiguous. The CDR3 loop spans 13 amino acids. The germline CDR1 and CDR2 sequences are SGDLS and YYNGEE. Trimming cost V 0 bases and J 5 bases, with 8 bases left between them. The CDR3 is CASSVEGGTEAFF. CDR3 in DNA: TGTGCCAGCAGCGTAGAGGGAGGGACTGAAGCTTTCTTT.

The J gene is TRBJ2-3, the V gene TRBV5-1; TRBD2 aligns across 13 bases. With V trimmed by 5 bases and J by 0 bases, 3 bases remained unmatched. Germline values: CDR1 SGHRS, CDR2 YFSETQ. There are 16 residues in the CDR3. The CDR3 loop reads CASSGLAGDSTDTQYF. For the CDR3, the DNA is TGCGCCAGCAGTGGACTAGCGGGGGATAGCACAGATACGCAGTATTTT.

The V gene is TRBV5-1, the J gene TRBJ2-1, with 13 nucleotides matching TRBD2. With V trimmed by 0 bases and J by 8 bases, 2 bases remained unmatched. The CDR3 has 15 amino acids. Germline-derived CDR1 and CDR2 are SGHRS and YFSETQ. As DNA, the CDR3 is TGCGCCAGCAGCTTGGGGACTAGCGGGAGCCATGAGCAGTTCTTC. Its protein is CASSLGTSGSHEQFF.

The chain carries TRBV29-1 and TRBJ2-1, with 7 bases fitting TRBD2. There are 15 residues in the CDR3. With 1 base clipped from V and 9 bases from J, the junction kept 12 bases outside the gene matches. Germline V CDR1 and CDR2: SQVTM, ANQGSEA. The CDR3 coding sequence is TGCAGCGTTGAAGTTGGCGGGAGTAGAATAGGTGAGCAGTTCTTC. Its translation: CSVEVGGSRIGEQFF.

The chain is built from TRBV7-2 and TRBJ2-3, with D maybe TRBD2 (6 bases). The CDR3 has 15 amino acids. Trimming stripped 7 bases from V and 2 bases from J, with 16 bases between. Germline loops: CDR1 SGHTA, CDR2 FQGNSA. The CDR3 region is CASKVLRGTTDTQYF. The CDR3 bases are TGTGCCAGCAAGGTTCTGCGGGGAACCACAGATACGCAGTATTTT. Full variable domain (outside the CDR3, taken from reference TRBV7-2 and TRBJ2-3): GAGVSQSPSNKVTEKGKDVELRCDPISGHTALYWYRQSLGQGLEFLIYFQGNSAPDKSGLPSDRFSAERTGGSVSTLTIQRTQQEDSAVYLCASKVLRGTTDTQYFGPGTRLTVL.

Comments on this clone: A junction boundary mismatches the germline segment, possibly from a read error. The chain links TRBV2 to TRBJ1-1, with D possibly being TRBD1 (6 bases). Germline V gene sequence: CDR1 SNHLY, CDR2 FYNNEI. This CDR3 is built from 12 residues. CDR3 sequence: CASSGTAGSHSF. DNA of the CDR3: TGTGCCAGCAGTGGGACAGCAGGCTCACATAGCTTT.

This rearrangement joins TRBV2 to TRBJ2-1, with a possible D match to TRBD2 (6 bases). The germline V gene has CDR1 SNHLY and CDR2 FYNNEI. CDR3 length: 15 amino acids. With 3 bases removed from V and 1 base from J, the gap between germline ends came to 10 bases. CDR3 loop: CASSEAGRSYNEQFF. CDR3 DNA: TGTGCCAGCAGTGAGGCGGGGCGATCCTACAATGAGCAGTTCTTC. Full variable domain (outside the CDR3, taken from reference TRBV2 and TRBJ2-1): EPEVTQTPSHQVTQMGQEVILRCVPISNHLYFYWYRQILGQKVEFLVSFYNNEISEKSEIFDDQFSVERPDGSNFTLKIRSTKLEDSAMYFCASSEAGRSYNEQFFGPGTRLTVL.

The rearrangement uses TRBV7-2 and TRBJ2-1; 9 nucleotides line up with TRBD2. V dropped 6 bases and J dropped 6; count of bases not matched to a gene: 3. CDR1 is SGHTA, CDR2 FQGNSA, per germline. The CDR3 consists of 13 residues. The CDR3 protein is CASRAGGLNEQFF. The CDR3, as DNA: TGTGCCAGCAGGGCGGGGGGGCTCAATGAGCAGTTCTTC.

J is TRBJ1-2 and V is TRBV13; D not resolved. The CDR3 loop spans 13 amino acids. V lost 3 bases, J lost 4 bases, and 9 bases lay in between. In germline, CDR1 is PRHDT, CDR2 FYEKMQ (reference sequence). The CDR3 nucleotides are TGTGCCAGCAGCTTCAACTGGCTCTATGGCTACACCTTC. Its translation: CASSFNWLYGYTF.

The CDR3 spells CASSPPAGLNTGELFF. In nucleotides, the CDR3 is TGTGCCAGCTCACCACCAGCGGGCTTGAACACCGGGGAGCTGTTTTTT. The rearrangement uses TRBV18 and TRBJ2-2; D may be TRBD2 (6 bases). CDR3 length: 16 amino acids. The germline V gene has CDR1 KGHSH and CDR2 LQKENI. V lost 0 bases and J 1 base, leaving 9 bases between the germline ends.

The rearrangement links TRBV9 to TRBJ2-3, with TRBD2 matching 10 bases. With V trimmed by 3 bases and J by 3 bases, 1 base remained unmatched. Germline V gives CDR1 SGDLS, CDR2 YYNGEE. This CDR3 is 14 amino acids long. CDR3 nucleotide sequence: TGTGCCAGCAGCGAGACTAGCGGGACAGATACGCAGTATTTT. Its protein product is CASSETSGTDTQYF.

This clone was observed once. V gene TRBV7-8 combines with J gene TRBJ2-5; 7 bases fit TRBD2. With 4 bases clipped from V and 2 bases from J, the junction kept 7 bases outside the gene matches. CDR3 length equals 15 residues. Germline V lookup: CDR1 SGHVS, CDR2 FQNEAQ. CDR3 in amino acids: CASSYTGGRQETQYF. In DNA, the CDR3 is TGTGCCAGCAGCTATACGGGAGGCAGGCAAGAGACCCAGTACTTC.